The 2 T cell receptor beta chains listed next were all sequenced from one sample in a study of shared clonotypes between healthy human individuals. Profiled with immunoSEQ multiplex PCR; TCRdb holds only in-frame clones, not every one. The table includes about 2.3 million clones, 85% to 95% detected once. Sequencing was carried out using naive CD4+ T cells from PBMCs. The subset: CD45RA+ positively selected. These receptors came from a man aged 18 to 29 in good health. Some clones in this sample may be carry-over from other donors' samples.

The chain combines TRBV4-3 with TRBJ2-2, with a tentative D call TRBD1 (6 bases). The CDR3 has 18 residues. Trimming removed 0 bases at V and 1 base at J, with 15 bases between. The V gene's germline CDR1 is LGHNA and CDR2 YSLEER. The CDR3 DNA sequence: TGCGCCAGCAGCCAAGATCGTATCAGGGGCAGGAACACCGGGGAGCTGTTTTTT. This translates into CASSQDRIRGRNTGELFF.

The chain links TRBV12-5 to TRBJ1-2; D possibly corresponds to TRBD1 (5 bases). The germline V gene has CDR1 LGHNT and CDR2 FRNRAP. This CDR3 is built from 13 residues. Trimming stripped 1 base from V and 4 bases from J, with 7 bases between. CDR3 sequence: CASGLDQGYGYTF. The CDR3 DNA reads as TGTGCTAGTGGTTTGGACCAGGGCTATGGCTACACCTTC.